This TCR beta chain was sequenced during a study of blood T cells in healthy people across ages (dated by TCRdb to between 2015 and 2016). Looking at the study overall: Template switching captured roughly one uniquely barcoded TCR beta cDNA molecule per two T cells in model experiments. Using the same blood draw, the study looked at two additional independent replicas of 1 million unique cDNA reads for two donors, one aged 18 to 29 and the other aged 80 or older. Using deep sequencing normalized with unique cDNA molecular identifiers, the study measured how TCR beta repertoire diversity changes with age. To avoid experimental bias, donors of different ages were distributed randomly across sequencing lanes. The donors were split into four age groups: young (average 16 years), middle-aged (39), aged (roughly 60) and long-lived (82). General findings and caveats noted by the study authors: Compared with the aged group, the long-lived group had more naive CD4+ T cells, fewer expanded clones and increased TCR diversity, a pattern suggesting age selection. A strong correlation was found between observed TCR beta diversity and the percentage of naive T cells measured by flow cytometry. As age increased, observed TCR beta diversity per million T cells dropped in a roughly linear way, and a significant reduction was already evident by age 40. Because profiling used bulk unsorted PBMCs, naive and antigen-experienced compartments could not be compared conclusively. Because the CMV infection status of the donors was unknown, age-related changes in expanded clonotypes may potentially have been confounded. Estimates of total diversity based on one million sequenced T cells were considered lower bounds and underestimates.

Inclusive of the bounding cysteine and phenylalanine, the CDR3 is 14 residues long. The only DNA kept is the CDR3, 42 bases in frame from the first base. V and J lose 4 bases and 5 bases, and a span of 14 bases separates them. CDR1 and CDR2, per the germline V gene, are MGHRA and YSYEKL. The library came from 5' RACE. TCRdb shows the sequencer as Illumina HiSeq 2500. A second roughly 7 to 11 cycle PCR used a sample-barcoded 5' primer and a J-beta primer mix. Each TCR beta cDNA molecule received a unique molecular identifier from a template-switch 5' adaptor carrying 12 random nucleotides. At least 2.5 million CDR3-containing paired-end reads were obtained from each sample. First-strand cDNA was synthesized from all RNA with the Mint cDNA synthesis kit, primed by a TRBC-specific oligonucleotide. All cDNA was treated with uracil-DNA glycosylase and then went through a first 18-cycle PCR with the universal primers M1SS and BC2_uni_R. The original methods were these. Normalization of each sample was performed by random selection of 1 million high-quality reads, each carrying a distinct molecular identifier. Reads with shared molecular identifiers were discarded instead of being binned into consensus sequences. MiTCR, run with a Q25 quality threshold and the strictest error-elimination algorithm, handled CDR3 identification, clonotype clustering and error correction. A nonparametric unseen species model with Euler transformation was used to estimate a lower bound on total TCR beta diversity. TCRdb ran its own pipeline on the public reads, namely fastp trimming at Q25 and MiXCR clone calling, and kept in-frame beta chains. Identical CDR3 protein sequences are pooled into one entry, listed with their most common genes and DNA. The V and J calls and clone size are TCRdb's, not the authors'. In this sample the table shows about 640,000 distinct CDR3 sequences, roughly three fifths of which occur a single time. The ten largest clones capture roughly 34% of the sample.

Donors were 39 systemically healthy Caucasian individuals from Russia aged roughly 6 to 95 years. Each donor gave about 9.7 milliliters of peripheral blood, drawn into EDTA-treated Vacutainer tubes. PBMCs were isolated by Ficoll-Paque density-gradient centrifugation, with at least 6.5 million obtained per sample. Total RNA, at least 6 micrograms per sample, was extracted from PBMCs with Trizol reagent. Naive CD45RAhigh/CD27high T cell percentages were measured by flow cytometry on a PBMC aliquot from every donor. This clonotype was recorded a few times. Its antigen remains unidentified. No per-base quality is available; no much larger clone lies one base away.

The receptor was isolated from a man aged 55 to 70 in good health. The rearranged segments are TRBV4-1 and TRBJ2-5; the D gene identity is not certain. The source material was blood. The CDR3 is CASSLQTTRETQYF. In nucleotide form, the sequence is TGCGCCAGCAGCCTGCAAACCACTCGCGAGACCCAGTACTTC.